This entry is about one TCR beta chain. Its antigen is unknown. The data are from a study of cytomegalovirus exposure and HLA in healthy donors. This CDR3 has 17 residues. In germline, CDR1 is SNHLY, CDR2 FYNNEI. V was clipped by 2 bases and J by 5 bases; unmatched bases: 6. In nominal health when sampled, donors likely had unrecorded immune exposures nonetheless. In the PCR, 60 Vbeta and 13 Jbeta primers were used. Profiled with immunoSEQ multiplex PCR; TCRdb holds only in-frame clones, not every one. Of approximately 160,000 clones in the sample, 82% were seen once. General study results and limits: The productive fraction for most TCR beta V segments was about 87% or about 30% in an earlier analysis.

The chain recombines TRBV2 with TRBJ2-5, with 15 bases matching TRBD2. This TCR was sampled from a man aged 25-45 years in good health and CMV-seropositive. Material for sequencing was PBMCs. CDR3 DNA sequence: TGTGCCAGCAGTGAAAGGACTAGCGGGGGGGCCGGGGAGACCCAGTACTTC. This translates into CASSERTSGGAGETQYF.